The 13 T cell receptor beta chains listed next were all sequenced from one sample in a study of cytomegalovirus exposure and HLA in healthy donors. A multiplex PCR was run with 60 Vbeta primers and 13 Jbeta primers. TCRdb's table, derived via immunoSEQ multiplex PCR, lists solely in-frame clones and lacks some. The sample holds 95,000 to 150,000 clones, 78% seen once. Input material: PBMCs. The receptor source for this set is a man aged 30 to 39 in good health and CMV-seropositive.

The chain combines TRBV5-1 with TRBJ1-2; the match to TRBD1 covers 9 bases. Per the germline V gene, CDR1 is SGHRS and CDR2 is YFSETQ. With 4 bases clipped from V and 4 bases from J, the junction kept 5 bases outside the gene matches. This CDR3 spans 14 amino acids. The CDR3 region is CASSPGQGSYGYTF. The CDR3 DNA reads TGCGCCAGCAGCCCAGGACAGGGGAGCTATGGCTACACCTTC.

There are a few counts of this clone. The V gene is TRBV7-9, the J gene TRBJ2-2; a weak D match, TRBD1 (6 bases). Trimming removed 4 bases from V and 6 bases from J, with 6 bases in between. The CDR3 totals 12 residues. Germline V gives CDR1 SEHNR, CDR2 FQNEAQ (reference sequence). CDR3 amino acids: CASSYRAGELFF. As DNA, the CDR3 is TGTGCCAGCAGCTACAGGGCCGGGGAGCTGTTTTTT.

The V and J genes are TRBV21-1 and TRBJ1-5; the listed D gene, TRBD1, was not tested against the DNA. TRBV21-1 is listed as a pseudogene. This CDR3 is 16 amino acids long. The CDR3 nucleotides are TGTGCCAGCAGCACCACGACAGGCGTAACCAATCAGCCCCAGCATTTT. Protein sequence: CASSTTTGVTNQPQHF.

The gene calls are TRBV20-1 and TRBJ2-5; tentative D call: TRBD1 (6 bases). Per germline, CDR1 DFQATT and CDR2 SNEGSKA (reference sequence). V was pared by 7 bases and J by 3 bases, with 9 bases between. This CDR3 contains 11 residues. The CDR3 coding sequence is TGCAGTGGATCAGGGGAAGAGACCCAGTACTTC. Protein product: CSGSGEETQYF.

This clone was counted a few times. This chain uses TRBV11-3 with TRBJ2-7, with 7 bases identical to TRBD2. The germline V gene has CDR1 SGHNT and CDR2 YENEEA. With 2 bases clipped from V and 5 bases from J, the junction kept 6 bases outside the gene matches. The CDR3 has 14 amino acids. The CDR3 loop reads CASSLKGLADEQYF. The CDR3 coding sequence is TGTGCCAGCAGCTTAAAGGGGCTAGCGGACGAGCAGTACTTC.

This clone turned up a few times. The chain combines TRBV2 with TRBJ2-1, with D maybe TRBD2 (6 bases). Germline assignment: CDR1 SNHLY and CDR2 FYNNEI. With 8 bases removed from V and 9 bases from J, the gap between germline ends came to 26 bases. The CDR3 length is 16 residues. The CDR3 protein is CASPIGRGGTQSEQFF. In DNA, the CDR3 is TGTGCCAGCCCTATCGGGAGAGGTGGTACCCAAAGTGAGCAGTTCTTC.

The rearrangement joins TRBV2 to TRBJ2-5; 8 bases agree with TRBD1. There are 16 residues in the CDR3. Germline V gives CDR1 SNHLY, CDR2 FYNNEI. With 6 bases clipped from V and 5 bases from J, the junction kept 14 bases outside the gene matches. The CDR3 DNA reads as TGTGCCAGCAGGACAGGCCGGGACAGGAGGTGGGAGACCCAGTACTTC. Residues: CASRTGRDRRWETQYF.

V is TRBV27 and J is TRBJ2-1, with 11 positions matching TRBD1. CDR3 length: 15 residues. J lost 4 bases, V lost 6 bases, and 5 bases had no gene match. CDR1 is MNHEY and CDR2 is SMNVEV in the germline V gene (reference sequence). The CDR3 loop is CASSTGTGGYNEQFF. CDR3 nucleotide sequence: TGTGCCAGCAGCACCGGGACAGGGGGTTACAATGAGCAGTTCTTC.

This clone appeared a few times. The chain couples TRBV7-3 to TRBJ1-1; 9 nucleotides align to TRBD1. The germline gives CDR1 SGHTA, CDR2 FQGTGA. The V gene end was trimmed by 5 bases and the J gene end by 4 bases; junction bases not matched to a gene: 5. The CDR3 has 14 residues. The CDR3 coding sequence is TGTGCCAGCAGCGATCCGACAGGGGGCACTGAAGCTTTCTTT. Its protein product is CASSDPTGGTEAFF.

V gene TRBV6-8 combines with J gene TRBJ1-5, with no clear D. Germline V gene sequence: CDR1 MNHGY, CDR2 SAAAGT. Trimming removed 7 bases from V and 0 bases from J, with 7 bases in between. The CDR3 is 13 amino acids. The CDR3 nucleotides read TGTGCCAGCATAGCGCATAGCAATCAGCCCCAGCATTTT. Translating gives CASIAHSNQPQHF.

This chain's CDR3 is CASSLGRGGETQYF. CDR3 coding DNA: TGTGCCAGCAGCCTCGGGAGGGGCGGCGAGACCCAGTACTTC. The rearrangement joins TRBV7-9 to TRBJ2-5; 8 positions agree with TRBD2. The CDR3 extends over 14 amino acids. In germline, CDR1 is SEHNR, CDR2 FQNEAQ (reference sequence). V lost 5 bases, J lost 5 bases, and 7 bases stayed unmatched.

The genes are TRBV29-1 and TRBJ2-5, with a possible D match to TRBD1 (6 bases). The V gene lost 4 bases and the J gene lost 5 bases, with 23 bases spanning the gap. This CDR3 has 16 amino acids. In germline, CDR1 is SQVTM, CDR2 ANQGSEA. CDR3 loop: CSVVFFRPGDEETQYF. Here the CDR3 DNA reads TGCAGCGTTGTTTTCTTCAGGCCAGGGGATGAGGAGACCCAGTACTTC.

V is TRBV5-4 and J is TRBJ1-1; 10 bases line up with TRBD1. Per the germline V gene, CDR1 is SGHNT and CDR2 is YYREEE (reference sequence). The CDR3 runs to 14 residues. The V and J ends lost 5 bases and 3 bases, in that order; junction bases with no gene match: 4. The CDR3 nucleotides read TGTGCCAGCAGGGGACAGGGGTACGACACTGAAGCTTTCTTT. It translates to CASRGQGYDTEAFF.